This passage covers 16 T cell receptor beta chains from one sample sequenced in a study of CD8+CD57+ T cells in acquired aplastic anemia. Previously, flow cytometry had revealed CD8+CD57+ cell expansion in the patients chosen for sequencing. CDR3 and TCR beta VDJ profiling relied on a genomic DNA template. TCRdb re-called the reads with MiXCR, one entry per CDR3 protein. In the table there are over 150,000 distinct CDR3 sequences, 63% of which are singletons. Sequences were obtained from sorted CD4+, CD8+, or CD8+CD57+ T cells (not recorded which) from PBMCs. The receptors were gathered from a human donor with aplastic anemia.

This clonotype was seen at least ten times. The rearrangement joins TRBV2 to TRBJ2-3; no reliable D call. The germline V gene encodes CDR1 SNHLY and CDR2 FYNNEI. V lost 6 bases, J lost 0 bases, and 13 bases lay in between. The CDR3 extends over 15 amino acids. The CDR3 reads CASSIREDSTDTQYF. CDR3 DNA sequence: TGTGCCAGCAGCATACGAGAGGACAGCACAGATACGCAGTATTTT.

The DNA for the CDR3 is TGTGCCAGGAAGAGACAGGGGCTCTATGGCTACACCTTC. Translation gives CARKRQGLYGYTF. V and J are TRBV2 and TRBJ1-2; the match to TRBD1 covers 8 bases. Germline trimming cut 9 bases from V and 4 bases from J; bases unmatched to any gene: 7. The germline V gene encodes CDR1 SNHLY and CDR2 FYNNEI. There are 13 residues in the CDR3.

The chain joins TRBV12-5 to TRBJ2-7, with no clear D. V was cut by 1 base and J by 7 bases, with 8 bases left in between. Looked up from germline, CDR1 is LGHNT and CDR2 is FRNRAP. The CDR3 extends over 12 amino acids. The CDR3 region has the DNA TGTGCTAGTGGTTTGGACACGGCAGAGCAGTACTTC. Protein sequence: CASGLDTAEQYF.

Only one count was recorded for this clonotype. The chain combines TRBV10-1 with TRBJ2-1, with 7 bases identical to TRBD1. V gave up 1 base and J gave up 10 bases; unmatched junction bases: 10. The CDR3 has 15 amino acids. Germline CDR1 WNHNN, CDR2 SYGVQD (reference sequence). The DNA of the CDR3 is TGCGCCAGCAGTGAGTATGTAGGACAGGCTACGGAGCAGTTCTTC. This gives the protein CASSEYVGQATEQFF.

Notes on this clonotype: Germline and junction disagree at one end, which may indicate a read error. The chain combines TRBV19 with TRBJ1-6; 7 bases align to TRBD1. This CDR3 spans 16 amino acids. The germline gives CDR1 LNHDA, CDR2 SQIVND (reference sequence). The CDR3 loop reads CASSTSRTGDNPPLHF. CDR3 nucleotide sequence: TGTGCCAGTAGTACCTCCCGGACAGGAGATAATCCACCCCTCCACTTT.

The genes are TRBV12-3 or TRBV12-4 and TRBJ1-1; no definite D call. V lost 7 bases to trimming and J lost 7 bases, with 7 bases between them. The CDR3 is made up of 10 amino acids. The CDR3 DNA reads as TGTGCCAGCATGGGCGTTGAAGCTTTCTTT. Translation: CASMGVEAFF.

This clonotype has just a few counts. The chain couples TRBV20-1 to TRBJ1-1; 7 nucleotides agree with TRBD1. The germline V gene has CDR1 DFQATT and CDR2 SNEGSKA (reference sequence). This CDR3 spans 14 amino acids. Unmatched junction bases numbered 6, after V lost 5 bases and J lost 0 bases. The CDR3 nucleotides read TGCAGTGCTGGGGTAGGGGGCATGAACACTGAAGCTTTCTTT. Translated: CSAGVGGMNTEAFF.

The chain recombines TRBV12-3 or TRBV12-4 with TRBJ2-7; D uncertain. Trimming pared 2 bases from V and 4 bases from J, leaving 12 bases between. The CDR3 length is 14 residues. In DNA, the CDR3 is TGTGCCAGCAGTTTATATGGGCAGGAATACGAGCAGTACTTC. It is translated as CASSLYGQEYEQYF.

The chain employs TRBV2 and TRBJ2-1, with D unresolved. Germline-derived CDR1 and CDR2 are SNHLY and FYNNEI. The CDR3 length is 13 residues. The V gene lost 8 bases and the J gene lost 0 bases, with 8 bases spanning the gap. Written as DNA, the CDR3 is TGTGCCAGCGTGACGGGCTCCTACAATGAGCAGTTCTTC. It specifies CASVTGSYNEQFF.

This clonotype has more than one count but fewer than ten. The chain employs TRBV5-1 and TRBJ2-7, with 8 bases lining up with TRBD2. Germline V gene data show CDR1 as SGHRS and CDR2 as YFSETQ. The CDR3 runs 17 residues. V was clipped by 0 bases and J by 4 bases; unmatched bases: 12. The CDR3 nucleotides read TGCGCCAGCAGCTTGGAAGGTTGGCAGCGGGAGAGGTACGAGCAGTACTTC. Protein product: CASSLEGWQRERYEQYF.

About this clonotype itself: At one boundary the junction diverges from the germline segment, which might be a read error. V gene TRBV6-4 combines with J gene TRBJ2-1, with 9 bases identical to TRBD1. CDR1 MRHNA and CDR2 SNTAGT come from the germline V gene. The length of the CDR3 is 16 residues. CDR3 in amino acids: CASSDSQGQGSNEQLF. CDR3 nucleotides: TGTGCCAGCAGTGACTCTCAGGGACAGGGCAGCAATGAGCAGCTCTTC.

The chain employs TRBV19 and TRBJ1-2; maybe TRBD1 (5 bases). CDR3 size: 13 residues. From germline, CDR1 is LNHDA and CDR2 SQIVND (reference sequence). Trimming pared 6 bases from V and 6 bases from J, leaving 14 bases between. The CDR3 spells CASRTGRDHGYTF. CDR3 DNA: TGTGCCAGTAGGACGGGCAGGGATCATGGCTACACCTTC.

Note on this clonotype: A much more abundant neighbour one base away suggests this may be a read error. The chain joins TRBV2 to TRBJ2-1; 8 nucleotides line up with TRBD1. CDR1 is SNHLY, CDR2 FYNNEI, per germline. This CDR3 region has 12 residues. In DNA form, the CDR3 reads TGTGTCAGCCCTACAGGGGGCAATGAGCAGTTCTTC. Amino acids: CVSPTGGNEQFF.

This rearrangement joins TRBV7-9 to TRBJ2-7; D call uncertain. CDR3 length: 13 residues. Germline loops: CDR1 SEHNR, CDR2 FQNEAQ (reference sequence). V lost 9 bases and J 2 bases, leaving 14 bases between the germline ends. CDR3 region: CASSAAEPYEQYF. The CDR3 bases are TGTGCCAGTTCGGCGGCTGAGCCCTACGAGCAGTACTTC.

The J gene is TRBJ2-1, the V gene TRBV7-9; tentatively, D is TRBD1 or TRBD2 (5 bases each). Trimming removed 7 bases from V and 0 bases from J, with 16 bases in between. The CDR3 is 16 amino acids. Germline V gene lookup returns CDR1 SEHNR and CDR2 FQNEAQ (reference sequence). CDR3 nucleotide sequence: TGTGCCAGCAAGGACCCTGAGGGGAGCTCCTACAATGAGCAGTTCTTC. As protein: CASKDPEGSSYNEQFF.

The chain uses TRBV2 and TRBJ2-7, with 10 bases aligning to TRBD1. The V and J ends lost 6 bases and 3 bases, in that order; junction bases with no gene match: 8. CDR1 is SNHLY and CDR2 is FYNNEI in the germline V gene. This CDR3 spans 15 amino acids. The chain's CDR3 is CASSLVGQGVYEQYF. Here the CDR3 DNA reads TGTGCCAGCAGCTTGGTAGGACAGGGGGTCTACGAGCAGTACTTC.